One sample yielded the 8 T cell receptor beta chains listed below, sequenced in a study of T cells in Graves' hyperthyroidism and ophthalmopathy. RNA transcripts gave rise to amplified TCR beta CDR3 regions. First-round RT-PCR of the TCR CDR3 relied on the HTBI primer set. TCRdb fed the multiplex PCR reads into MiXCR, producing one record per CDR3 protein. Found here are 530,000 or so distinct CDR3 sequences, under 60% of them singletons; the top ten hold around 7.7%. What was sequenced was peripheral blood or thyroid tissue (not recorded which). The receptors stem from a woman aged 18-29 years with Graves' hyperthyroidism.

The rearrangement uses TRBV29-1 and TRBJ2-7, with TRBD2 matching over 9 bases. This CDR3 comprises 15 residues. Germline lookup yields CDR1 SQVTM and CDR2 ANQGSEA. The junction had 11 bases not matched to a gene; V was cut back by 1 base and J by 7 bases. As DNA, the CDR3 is TGCAGCGTTGAAGGGCCGCGGGAGGGCCCCAATGAGCAGTACTTC. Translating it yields CSVEGPREGPNEQYF.

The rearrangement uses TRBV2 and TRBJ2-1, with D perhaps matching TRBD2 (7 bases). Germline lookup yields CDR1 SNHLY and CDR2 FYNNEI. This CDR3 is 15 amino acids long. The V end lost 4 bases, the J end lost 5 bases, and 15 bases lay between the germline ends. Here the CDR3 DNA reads TGTGCCAGCAGTGGGGGGGCTAGCGGAGACAATGAGCAGTTCTTC. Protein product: CASSGGASGDNEQFF. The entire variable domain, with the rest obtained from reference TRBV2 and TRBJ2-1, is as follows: EPEVTQTPSHQVTQMGQEVILRCVPISNHLYFYWYRQILGQKVEFLVSFYNNEISEKSEIFDDQFSVERPDGSNFTLKIRSTKLEDSAMYFCASSGGASGDNEQFFGPGTRLTVL.

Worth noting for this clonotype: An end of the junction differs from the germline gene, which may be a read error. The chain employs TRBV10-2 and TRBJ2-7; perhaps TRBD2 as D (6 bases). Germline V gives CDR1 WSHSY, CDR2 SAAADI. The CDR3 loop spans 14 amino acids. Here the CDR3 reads CASSKPGVAYEQYF. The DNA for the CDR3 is TGTGCCAGTAGTAAACCGGGAGTGGCCTACGAGCAGTACTTC.

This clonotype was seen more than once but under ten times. The CDR3 nucleotides read TGTGCCAGCAGCTTAATCGGGGACTATGGCTACACCATATATTTT. Its protein product is CASSLIGDYGYTIYF. The chain employs TRBV7-9 and TRBJ1-3, with TRBD1 as a possible D gene (5 bases). CDR3 length: 15 amino acids. Germline V lookup: CDR1 SEHNR, CDR2 FQNEAQ (reference sequence). The ends were cut back, 2 bases at V and 8 bases at J, with 16 bases in the middle.

CDR3 residues: CASSQDRLAGIYEQYF. Written as DNA, the CDR3 is TGCGCCAGCAGCCAAGATCGGCTAGCGGGTATCTACGAGCAGTACTTC. The V and J genes are TRBV4-3 and TRBJ2-7, with 8 bases lining up with TRBD2. Trimming took 0 bases from V and 3 from J; bases not matched to a gene: 7. The germline V gene encodes CDR1 LGHNA and CDR2 YSLEER. The CDR3 covers 16 residues.

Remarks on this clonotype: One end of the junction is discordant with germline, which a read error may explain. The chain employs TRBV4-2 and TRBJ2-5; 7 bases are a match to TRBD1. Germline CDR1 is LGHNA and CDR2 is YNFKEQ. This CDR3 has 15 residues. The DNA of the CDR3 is TGTGCCAGCAGCCAACTGACAGGGCTGCAAGAGACCCAGTGCTTC. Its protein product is CASSQLTGLQETQCF.

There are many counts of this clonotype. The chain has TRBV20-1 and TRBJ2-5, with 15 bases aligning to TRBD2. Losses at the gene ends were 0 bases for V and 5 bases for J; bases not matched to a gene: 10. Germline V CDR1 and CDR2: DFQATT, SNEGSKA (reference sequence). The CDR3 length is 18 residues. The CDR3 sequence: CSARDWTSGRARAETQYF. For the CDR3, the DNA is TGCAGTGCTAGAGATTGGACTAGCGGGAGGGCCAGGGCGGAGACCCAGTACTTC.

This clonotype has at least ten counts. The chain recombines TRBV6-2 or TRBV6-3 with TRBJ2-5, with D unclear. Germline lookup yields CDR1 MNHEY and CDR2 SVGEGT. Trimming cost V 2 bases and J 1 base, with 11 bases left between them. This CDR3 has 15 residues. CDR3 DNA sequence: TGTGCCAGCAGTTACGTTCGTCAGACCCAAGAGACCCAGTACTTC. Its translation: CASSYVRQTQETQYF.